This T cell receptor (beta chain) came from a study of shared clonotypes between healthy human individuals. Whole-study results and caveats: What naive subsets generally showed was a larger estimated richness than memory subsets showed.

CDR3 length: 12 residues. V shed 2 bases and J shed 6 bases, with 7 bases lying between them. Germline lookup yields CDR1 SGHTA and CDR2 FQGNSA. Concerning this clone itself: Its antigen is unknown.

The assay was immunoSEQ multiplex PCR, and TCRdb's table has in-frame clones only and misses some. The sample yields 2 million to 2.5 million clones, 90% to 95% seen once. The source of this sequence is a man between 18 and 35 years old in good health. This chain joins TRBV7-2 and TRBJ2-5; no clear D. The sample comprised naive CD4+ T cells sorted from blood. Noted subset: CD45RA+ positively selected. The CDR3 DNA sequence: TGTGCCAGCAGCTTACTCTGGAAGACCCAGTACTTC. It yields the protein CASSLLWKTQYF. Supplemented by reference TRBV7-2 and TRBJ2-5, the full variable domain reads GAGVSQSPSNKVTEKGKDVELRCDPISGHTALYWYRQSLGQGLEFLIYFQGNSAPDKSGLPSDRFSAERTGGSVSTLTIQRTQQEDSAVYLCASSLLWKTQYFGPGTRLLVL.